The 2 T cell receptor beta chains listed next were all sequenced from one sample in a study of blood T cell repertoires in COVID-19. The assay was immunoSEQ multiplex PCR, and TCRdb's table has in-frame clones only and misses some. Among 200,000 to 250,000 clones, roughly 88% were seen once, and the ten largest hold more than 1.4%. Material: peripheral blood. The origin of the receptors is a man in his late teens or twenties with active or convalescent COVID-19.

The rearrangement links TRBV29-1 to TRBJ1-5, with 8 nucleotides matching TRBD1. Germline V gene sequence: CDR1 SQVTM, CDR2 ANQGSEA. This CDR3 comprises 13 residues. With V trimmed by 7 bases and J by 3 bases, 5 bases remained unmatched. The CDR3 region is CSAGQEPNQPQHF. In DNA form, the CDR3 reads TGCAGCGCGGGACAGGAGCCCAATCAGCCCCAGCATTTT.

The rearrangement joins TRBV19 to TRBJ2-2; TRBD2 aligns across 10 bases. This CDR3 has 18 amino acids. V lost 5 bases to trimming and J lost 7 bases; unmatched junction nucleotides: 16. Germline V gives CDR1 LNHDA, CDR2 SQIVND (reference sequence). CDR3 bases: TGTGCCAGTAGTCTGCTCCTAGCGGGAGCAATTAGTAGCGGGGAGCTGTTTTTT. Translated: CASSLLLAGAISSGELFF.